This TCR beta chain was recorded in a study of control samples from healthy donors and cancer patients. This table comes from immunoSEQ multiplex PCR, and its TCRdb copy is limited to in-frame clones, with some not included. Altogether 400,000 to 500,000 clones are present, around 90% being singletons, with the ten largest covering 5.5% to 7.5%. The receptor's source is a man in his forties or fifties with head and neck cancer. The source material was PBMCs.

This CDR3 reads CASSLRQTQETQYF. Here the CDR3 DNA reads TGTGCCAGCAGCTTGCGACAGACCCAAGAGACCCAGTACTTC. This chain joins TRBV5-8 and TRBJ2-5, with D perhaps TRBD1 (5 bases). Per germline, CDR1 SGHTS and CDR2 YDEGEE. The CDR3 is made up of 14 amino acids. Between the trimmed V and J ends, which lost 1 base and 1 base, there was a span of 8 bases.